A single sample is the source of the 21 T cell receptor beta chains below, sequenced in a study of blood T cell repertoires in COVID-19 (dated by TCRdb to about 2020). Library preparation used the immunoSEQ multiplex PCR assay. TCRdb re-hosts the immuneACCESS table, in-frame sequences only. Its copies lack some clones; in the studies checked, an unresolved V gene accounts for under half of them, and the cause for the rest is not known. The sample table contains some 280,000 clones; only one count was recorded for 89% of them. Around 12% of the sample is taken by the ten largest. The sequenced sample consisted of peripheral blood. These TCRs come from a woman aged 60 to 75 with acute or convalescent COVID-19.

The chain has TRBV5-6 and TRBJ1-6; D is uncertain. V lost 0 bases and J lost 7, with 8 bases in between. Germline loops: CDR1 SGHDT, CDR2 YYEEEE. This CDR3 is 14 amino acids long. In DNA, the CDR3 is TGTGCCAGCAGCTTGGCGGTGCCGAATTCACCCCTCCACTTT. It encodes CASSLAVPNSPLHF.

J is TRBJ1-4 and V is TRBV7-2; no reliable D call. The CDR3 consists of 15 residues. The V and J ends lost 0 bases and 7 bases respectively, with 12 bases between them. Germline assignment: CDR1 SGHTA and CDR2 FQGNSA. CDR3 bases: TGTGCCAGCAGCTTAGCCGATGGCGGCAGTGAAAAACTGTTTTTT. Protein sequence: CASSLADGGSEKLFF.

The CDR3 DNA reads TGTGCCAGCAGCTTCGGAGAGGACACTGAAGCTTTCTTT. Translated: CASSFGEDTEAFF. The chain recombines TRBV11-2 with TRBJ1-1; D remains ambiguous. Trimming left V 3 bases short and J 3 bases short, with 8 bases between. This CDR3 region has 13 residues. Germline CDR1 SGHAT, CDR2 FQNNGV.

This rearrangement joins TRBV7-9 to TRBJ2-1; TRBD1 agrees at 10 bases. Germline CDR1 and CDR2: SEHNR and FQNEAQ (reference sequence). This CDR3 region has 18 residues. Unmatched junction bases numbered 18, after V lost 6 bases and J lost 7 bases. The CDR3 DNA sequence: TGTGCCAGCAGTCGGTCGCCGGGCGGGACAGGGGTAGGGAATGAGCAGTTCTTC. This sequence encodes CASSRSPGGTGVGNEQFF.

The J gene is TRBJ1-2, the V gene TRBV18; TRBD1 is a possible D gene (6 bases). The V and J ends lost 5 bases and 6 bases respectively, with 16 bases between them. CDR1 and CDR2 (germline): KGHSH, LQKENI. The CDR3 is 14 amino acids. CDR3 sequence (DNA): TGTGCCAGCTCATCGTCCCTGACAGGTGATGGCTACACCTTC. Translation: CASSSSLTGDGYTF.

This chain joins TRBV27 and TRBJ1-5; TRBD1 aligns across 10 bases. With 0 bases clipped from V and 5 bases from J, the junction kept 10 bases outside the gene matches. Germline-derived CDR1 and CDR2 are MNHEY and SMNVEV (reference sequence). The CDR3 runs 18 residues. CDR3 protein: CASSLSTYPGQGHQPQHF. Written as DNA, the CDR3 is TGTGCCAGCAGTTTATCGACATACCCGGGACAGGGGCATCAGCCCCAGCATTTT.

V gene TRBV12-3 or TRBV12-4 combines with J gene TRBJ1-2; TRBD1 agrees at 7 bases. J lost 5 bases, V lost 3 bases, and 0 bases had no gene match. There are 12 residues in the CDR3. In nucleotides, the CDR3 is TGTGCCAGCAGTTTGACAGGGTATGGCTACACCTTC. Translation: CASSLTGYGYTF.

The rearrangement links TRBV6-2 or TRBV6-3 to TRBJ2-7, with 8 bases fitting TRBD1. Germline V gene data show CDR1 as MNHEY and CDR2 as SVGEGT. Germline trimming cut 6 bases from V and 3 bases from J; bases unmatched to any gene: 22. This CDR3 spans 19 amino acids. The CDR3 loop is CASSRAGQGAGNPGYEQYF. The DNA of the CDR3 is TGTGCCAGCAGCCGGGCTGGGCAGGGGGCGGGGAACCCTGGCTACGAGCAGTACTTC.

The gene calls are TRBV7-9 and TRBJ2-2; no clear D gene. Trimming pared 5 bases from V and 2 bases from J, leaving 6 bases between. Germline lookup yields CDR1 SEHNR and CDR2 FQNEAQ (reference sequence). This CDR3 contains 13 residues. The CDR3, as DNA: TGTGCCAGCAGCGTAACTAACACCGGGGAGCTGTTTTTT. Residues: CASSVTNTGELFF.

This clone appeared once. The chain has TRBV6-5 and TRBJ1-4, with D perhaps matching TRBD1 (5 bases). The CDR3 extends over 13 amino acids. V was trimmed by 6 bases and J by 7 bases, leaving 12 bases between them. Per the germline V gene, CDR1 is MNHEY and CDR2 is SVGAGI. In nucleotides, the CDR3 is TGTGCCAGCAGAGGGGCTGAGCGTGAAAAACTGTTTTTT. Translation: CASRGAEREKLFF.

The rearrangement links TRBV2 to TRBJ2-3, with D tentatively TRBD2 (6 bases). This CDR3 comprises 15 residues. Germline V gene sequence: CDR1 SNHLY, CDR2 FYNNEI. V was shortened by 6 bases and J by 2 bases, with 15 bases between the two germline ends. The DNA for the CDR3 is TGTGCCAGCAGGCAGACTAGGGCGACCACAGATACGCAGTATTTT. It yields the protein CASRQTRATTDTQYF.

The chain couples TRBV7-6 to TRBJ1-1, with unresolved D. This CDR3 is built from 13 residues. Germline V gives CDR1 SGHVS, CDR2 FNYEAQ. Trimming removed 5 bases at V and 1 base at J, with 8 bases between. The CDR3 nucleotides are TGTGCCAGCAGCCCGGAGTCGAACACTGAAGCTTTCTTT. Its translation is CASSPESNTEAFF.

J is TRBJ1-1 and V is TRBV6-5, with 8 bases identical to TRBD1. The V gene's germline CDR1 is MNHEY and CDR2 SVGAGI. V shed 6 bases, J shed 4 bases, and the junction held 7 bases outside the gene matches. The CDR3 is 14 residues long. The CDR3 DNA reads as TGTGCCAGCAGCCGACCCGGGACAGGCACTGAAGCTTTCTTT. It encodes CASSRPGTGTEAFF.

The V gene is TRBV19, the J gene TRBJ1-4; TRBD1 might be the D (5 bases). The CDR3 is 14 residues long. Germline-derived CDR1 and CDR2 are LNHDA and SQIVND (reference sequence). V was pared by 7 bases and J by 1 base, with 10 bases between. In DNA, the CDR3 is TGTGCCAGTAAGGTGGGGCTAACTAATGAAAAACTGTTTTTT. Translation gives CASKVGLTNEKLFF. The complete variable domain, with remaining parts taken from reference TRBV19 and TRBJ1-4, reads DGGITQSPKYLFRKEGQNVTLSCEQNLNHDAMYWYRQDPGQGLRLIYYSQIVNDFQKGDIAEGYSVSREKKESFPLTVTSAQKNPTAFYLCASKVGLTNEKLFFGSGTQLSVL.

This clone came up a few times. V and J are TRBV9 and TRBJ2-2; no reliable D call. The CDR3 has 14 residues. Trimming shortened V by 3 bases and J by 7 bases, and 13 bases separated the two germline ends. Germline assignment: CDR1 SGDLS and CDR2 YYNGEE. CDR3 loop: CASSARLLVGELFF. The CDR3 nucleotides are TGTGCCAGCAGCGCCCGATTACTGGTCGGGGAGCTGTTTTTT.

This clone was seen once. The rearrangement joins TRBV10-3 to TRBJ1-2; 10 bases agree with TRBD1. V was pared by 11 bases and J by 6 bases, with 3 bases of the junction left unmatched. The CDR3 is made up of 11 amino acids. Germline V gene lookup returns CDR1 ENHRY and CDR2 SYGVKD. CDR3 protein: CASGQGDGYTF. The CDR3 nucleotides are TGTGCCTCAGGACAGGGGGATGGCTACACCTTC.

V usage is TRBV4-2 and J usage is TRBJ2-2, with TRBD1 as a possible D gene (6 bases). This CDR3 is 14 amino acids long. The germline V gene encodes CDR1 LGHNA and CDR2 YNFKEQ. Trimming took off 3 bases at V and 7 bases at J, with 12 bases between the two ends. CDR3 sequence: CASSHSGVRGELFF. CDR3 nucleotide sequence: TGTGCCAGCAGCCATTCAGGGGTTCGCGGGGAGCTGTTTTTT.

V gene TRBV9 combines with J gene TRBJ1-2; D uncertain. Germline-derived CDR1 and CDR2 are SGDLS and YYNGEE. The CDR3 has 13 amino acids. V was cut by 4 bases and J by 7 bases, with 14 bases left in between. The CDR3 nucleotides read TGTGCCAGCAGCCCTGGGGAGATCAGTGGCTACACCTTC. Encoded protein: CASSPGEISGYTF.

V is TRBV19 and J is TRBJ1-3; D is uncertain. CDR3 length: 14 amino acids. Trimming left V 0 bases short and J 0 bases short, with 3 bases between. Germline CDR1 and CDR2: LNHDA and SQIVND (reference sequence). The CDR3 protein is CASSIDNSGNTIYF. The CDR3 DNA reads as TGTGCCAGTAGTATAGACAACTCTGGAAACACCATATATTTT.

The sample holds one count of this clone. CDR3: CASSVSVYNEQFF. DNA of the CDR3: TGTGCCAGCAGCGTATCGGTTTACAATGAGCAGTTCTTC. The J gene is TRBJ2-1, the V gene TRBV9; D is uncertain. CDR3 length equals 13 residues. The V end lost 1 base, the J end lost 4 bases, and 6 bases lay between the germline ends. CDR1 is SGDLS and CDR2 is YYNGEE in the germline V gene.

The chain uses TRBV27 and TRBJ2-1, with 8 bases fitting TRBD1. Germline-derived CDR1 and CDR2 are MNHEY and SMNVEV (reference sequence). V gave up 5 bases and J gave up 4 bases; unmatched junction bases: 7. The CDR3 is 15 amino acids. CDR3: CASSNQGALYNEQFF. In nucleotides, the CDR3 is TGTGCCAGCAGTAACCAGGGGGCTCTATACAATGAGCAGTTCTTC.